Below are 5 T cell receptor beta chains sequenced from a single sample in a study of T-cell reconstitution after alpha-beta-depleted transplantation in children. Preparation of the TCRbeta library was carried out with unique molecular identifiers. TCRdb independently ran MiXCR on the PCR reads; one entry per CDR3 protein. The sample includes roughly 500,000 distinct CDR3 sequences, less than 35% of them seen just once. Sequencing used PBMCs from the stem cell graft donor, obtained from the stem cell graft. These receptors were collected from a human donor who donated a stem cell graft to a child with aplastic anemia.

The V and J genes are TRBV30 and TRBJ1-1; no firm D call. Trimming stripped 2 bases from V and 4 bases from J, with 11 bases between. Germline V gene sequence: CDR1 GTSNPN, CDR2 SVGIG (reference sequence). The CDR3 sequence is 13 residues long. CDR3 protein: CAWSPDGLTEAFF. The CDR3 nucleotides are TGTGCCTGGAGTCCCGACGGGCTCACTGAAGCTTTCTTT.

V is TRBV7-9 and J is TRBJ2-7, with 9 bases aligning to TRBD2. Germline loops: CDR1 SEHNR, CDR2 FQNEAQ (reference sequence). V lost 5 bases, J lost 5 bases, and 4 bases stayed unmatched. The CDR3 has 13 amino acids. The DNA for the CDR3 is TGTGCCAGCAGCCCCGGACTAGCGAACGAGCAGTACTTC. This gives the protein CASSPGLANEQYF.

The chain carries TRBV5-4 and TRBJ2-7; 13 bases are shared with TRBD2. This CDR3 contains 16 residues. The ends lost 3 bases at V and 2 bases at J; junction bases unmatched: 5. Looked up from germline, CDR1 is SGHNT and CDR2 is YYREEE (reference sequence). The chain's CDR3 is CASSSGGLAGPYEQYV. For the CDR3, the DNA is TGTGCCAGCAGCTCAGGGGGACTAGCGGGACCCTACGAGCAGTACGTC.

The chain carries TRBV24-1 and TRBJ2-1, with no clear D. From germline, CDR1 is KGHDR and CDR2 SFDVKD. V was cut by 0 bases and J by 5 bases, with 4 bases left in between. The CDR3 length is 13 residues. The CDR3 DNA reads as TGTGCCACCAGTGATTTGGGGGACAATGAGCAGTTCTTC. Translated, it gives CATSDLGDNEQFF.

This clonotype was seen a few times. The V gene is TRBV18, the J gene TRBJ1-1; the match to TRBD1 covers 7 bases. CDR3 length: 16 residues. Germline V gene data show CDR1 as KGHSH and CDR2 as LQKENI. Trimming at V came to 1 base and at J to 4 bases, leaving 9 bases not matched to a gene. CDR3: CASSPQKDRLGTEAFF. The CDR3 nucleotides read TGTGCCAGCTCACCACAGAAGGACAGGTTGGGCACTGAAGCTTTCTTT.